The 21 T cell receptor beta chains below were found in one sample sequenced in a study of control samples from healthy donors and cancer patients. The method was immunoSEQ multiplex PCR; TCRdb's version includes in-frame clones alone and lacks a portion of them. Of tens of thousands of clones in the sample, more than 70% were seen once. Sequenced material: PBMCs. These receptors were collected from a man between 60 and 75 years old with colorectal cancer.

CDR3 nucleotides: TGCGCCAGCAGTCAAGGGACAGCCGGGACGATCTACGAGCAGTACTTC. The encoded protein is CASSQGTAGTIYEQYF. The chain carries TRBV23-1 and TRBJ2-7; 7 nucleotides match TRBD1. Being an ORF, TRBV23-1 has a function that is uncertain. J was trimmed by 3 bases and V by 2 bases; bases with no gene match: 10. This CDR3 comprises 16 residues.

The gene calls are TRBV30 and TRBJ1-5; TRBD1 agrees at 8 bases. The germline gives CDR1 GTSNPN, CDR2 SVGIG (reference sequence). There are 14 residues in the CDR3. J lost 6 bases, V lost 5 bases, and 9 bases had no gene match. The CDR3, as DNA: TGTGCCTGGGACAGACAGGGGACGATTCAGCCCCAGCATTTT. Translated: CAWDRQGTIQPQHF.

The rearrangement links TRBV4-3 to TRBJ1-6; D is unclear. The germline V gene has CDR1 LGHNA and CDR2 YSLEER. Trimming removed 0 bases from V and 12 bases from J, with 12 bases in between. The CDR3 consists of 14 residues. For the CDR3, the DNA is TGCGCCAGCAGCCAAGACGCCAACGGCGGACCCCTCCACTTT. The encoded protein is CASSQDANGGPLHF.

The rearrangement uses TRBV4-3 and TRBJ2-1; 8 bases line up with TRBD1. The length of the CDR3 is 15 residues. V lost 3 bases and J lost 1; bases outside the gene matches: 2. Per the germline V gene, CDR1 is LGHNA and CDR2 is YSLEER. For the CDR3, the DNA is TGCGCCAGCAGCCACGGACAGGGTTCCTACAATGAGCAGTTCTTC. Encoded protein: CASSHGQGSYNEQFF.

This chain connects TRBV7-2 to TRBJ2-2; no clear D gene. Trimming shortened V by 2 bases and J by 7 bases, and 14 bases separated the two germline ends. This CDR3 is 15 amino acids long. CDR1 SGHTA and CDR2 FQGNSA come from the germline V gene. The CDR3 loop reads CASSLRGPGLGELFF. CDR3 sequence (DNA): TGTGCCAGCAGCTTAAGAGGCCCCGGGCTCGGGGAGCTGTTTTTT.

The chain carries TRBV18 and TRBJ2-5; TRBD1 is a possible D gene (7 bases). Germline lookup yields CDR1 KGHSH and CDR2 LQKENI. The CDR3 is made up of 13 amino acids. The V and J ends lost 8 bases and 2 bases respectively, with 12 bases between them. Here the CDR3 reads CASAGQIQETQYF. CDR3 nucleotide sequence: TGTGCCAGCGCGGGACAGATACAAGAGACCCAGTACTTC. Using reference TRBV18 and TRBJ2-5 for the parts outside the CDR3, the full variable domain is NAGVMQNPRHLVRRRGQEARLRCSPMKGHSHVYWYRQLPEEGLKFMVYLQKENIIDESGMPKERFSAEFPKEGPSILRIQQVVRGDSAAYFCASAGQIQETQYFGPGTRLLVL.

CDR3 in amino acids: CASSKGCCSGAVVNTEAFF. Here the CDR3 DNA reads TGTGCCAGCAGCAAAGGGTGTTGCTCAGGGGCAGTCGTGAACACTGAAGCTTTCTTT. The genes are TRBV21-1 and TRBJ1-1; the table's D call, TRBD1, has no DNA check behind it. TRBV21-1 is a documented pseudogene. This CDR3 region has 19 residues.

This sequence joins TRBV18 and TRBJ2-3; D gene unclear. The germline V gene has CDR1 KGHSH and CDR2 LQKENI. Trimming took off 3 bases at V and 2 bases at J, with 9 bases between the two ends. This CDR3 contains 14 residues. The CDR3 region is CASSPERVTDTQYF. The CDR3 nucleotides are TGTGCCAGCTCACCGGAAAGGGTCACAGATACGCAGTATTTT.

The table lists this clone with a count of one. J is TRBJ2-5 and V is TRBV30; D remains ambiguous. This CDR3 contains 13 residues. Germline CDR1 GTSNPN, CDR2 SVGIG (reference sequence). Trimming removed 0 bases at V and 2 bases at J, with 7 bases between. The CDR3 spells CAWSVSEQETQYF. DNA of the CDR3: TGTGCCTGGAGTGTATCTGAACAAGAGACCCAGTACTTC.

In DNA form, the CDR3 reads TGTGCCAGCAGCCTACTAGCGGGGGGCGGCGGGGAGCTGTTTTTT. Its protein product is CASSLLAGGGGELFF. The chain has TRBV3-1 (or the pseudogene TRBV3-2) and TRBJ2-2; 12 bases line up with TRBD2. The germline V gene encodes CDR1 LGHDT and CDR2 YNNKEL (reference sequence). V lost 4 bases to trimming and J lost 7 bases; unmatched junction nucleotides: 4. This CDR3 region has 15 residues.

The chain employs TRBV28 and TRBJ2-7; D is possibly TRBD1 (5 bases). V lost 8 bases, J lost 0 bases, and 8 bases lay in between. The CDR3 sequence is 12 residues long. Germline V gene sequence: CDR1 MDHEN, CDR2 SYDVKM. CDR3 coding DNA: TGTGCCAGCGATGACAGCTCCTACGAGCAGTACTTC. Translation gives CASDDSSYEQYF.

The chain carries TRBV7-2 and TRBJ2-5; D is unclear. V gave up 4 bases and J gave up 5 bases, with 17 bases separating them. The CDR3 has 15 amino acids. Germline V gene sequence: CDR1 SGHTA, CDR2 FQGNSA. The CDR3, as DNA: TGTGCCAGCAGCTCCCGACGGGTGGTAGGGGAGACCCAGTACTTC. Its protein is CASSSRRVVGETQYF.

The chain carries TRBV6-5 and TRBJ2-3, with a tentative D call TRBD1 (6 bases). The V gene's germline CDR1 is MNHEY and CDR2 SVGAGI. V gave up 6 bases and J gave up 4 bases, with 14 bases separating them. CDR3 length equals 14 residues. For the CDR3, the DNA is TGTGCCAGCAGCCATACAGGGAATGCAGATACGCAGTATTTT. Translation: CASSHTGNADTQYF.

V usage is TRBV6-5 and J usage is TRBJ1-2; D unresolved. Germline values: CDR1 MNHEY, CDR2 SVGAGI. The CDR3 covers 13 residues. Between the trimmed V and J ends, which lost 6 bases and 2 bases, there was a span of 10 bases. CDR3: CASSHDMNYGYTF. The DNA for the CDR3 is TGTGCCAGCAGCCATGACATGAACTATGGCTACACCTTC.

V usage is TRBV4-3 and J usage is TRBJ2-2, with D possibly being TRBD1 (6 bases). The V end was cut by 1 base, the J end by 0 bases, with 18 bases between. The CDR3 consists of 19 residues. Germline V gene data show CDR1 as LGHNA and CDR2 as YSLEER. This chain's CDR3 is CASSQGGQVGLSNTGELFF. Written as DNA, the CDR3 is TGCGCCAGCAGCCAAGGGGGACAAGTGGGGCTCTCGAACACCGGGGAGCTGTTTTTT.

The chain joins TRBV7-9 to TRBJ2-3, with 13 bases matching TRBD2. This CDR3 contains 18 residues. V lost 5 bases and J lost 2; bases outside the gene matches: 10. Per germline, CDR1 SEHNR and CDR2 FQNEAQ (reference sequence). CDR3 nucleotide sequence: TGTGCCAGCAGCGGAGCAGGACTAGCGGGGGTCAACACAGATACGCAGTATTTT. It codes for CASSGAGLAGVNTDTQYF.

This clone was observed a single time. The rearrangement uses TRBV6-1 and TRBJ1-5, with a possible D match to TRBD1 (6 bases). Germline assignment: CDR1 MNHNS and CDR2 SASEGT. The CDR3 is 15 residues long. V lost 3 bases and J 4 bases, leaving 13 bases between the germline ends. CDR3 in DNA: TGTGCCAGCAGTGAGTCGACAGGCAGAAATCAGCCCCAGCATTTT. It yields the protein CASSESTGRNQPQHF.

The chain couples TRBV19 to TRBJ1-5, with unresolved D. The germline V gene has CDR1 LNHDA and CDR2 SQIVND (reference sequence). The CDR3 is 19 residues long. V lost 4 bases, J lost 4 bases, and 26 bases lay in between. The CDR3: CASSKAVHQASFDNQPQHF. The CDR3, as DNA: TGTGCCAGTAGTAAGGCGGTACATCAGGCTTCCTTCGATAATCAGCCCCAGCATTTT.

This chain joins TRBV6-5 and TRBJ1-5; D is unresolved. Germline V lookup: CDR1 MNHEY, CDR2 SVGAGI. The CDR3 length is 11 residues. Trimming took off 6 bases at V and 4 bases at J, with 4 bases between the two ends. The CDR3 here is CASSENQPQHF. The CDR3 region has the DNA TGTGCCAGCAGCGAGAATCAGCCCCAGCATTTT.

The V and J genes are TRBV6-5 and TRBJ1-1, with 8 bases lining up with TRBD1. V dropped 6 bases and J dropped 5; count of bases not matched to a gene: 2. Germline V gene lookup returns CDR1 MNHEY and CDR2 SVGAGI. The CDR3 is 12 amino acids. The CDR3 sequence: CASRTGETEAFF. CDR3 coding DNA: TGTGCCAGCAGGACAGGGGAGACTGAAGCTTTCTTT.

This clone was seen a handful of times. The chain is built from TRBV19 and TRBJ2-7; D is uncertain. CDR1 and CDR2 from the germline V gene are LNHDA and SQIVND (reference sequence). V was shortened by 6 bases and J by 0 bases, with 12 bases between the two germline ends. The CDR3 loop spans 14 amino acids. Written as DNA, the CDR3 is TGTGCCAGTAGCGCCCGGGCCCGCTCCTACGAGCAGTACTTC. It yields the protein CASSARARSYEQYF.